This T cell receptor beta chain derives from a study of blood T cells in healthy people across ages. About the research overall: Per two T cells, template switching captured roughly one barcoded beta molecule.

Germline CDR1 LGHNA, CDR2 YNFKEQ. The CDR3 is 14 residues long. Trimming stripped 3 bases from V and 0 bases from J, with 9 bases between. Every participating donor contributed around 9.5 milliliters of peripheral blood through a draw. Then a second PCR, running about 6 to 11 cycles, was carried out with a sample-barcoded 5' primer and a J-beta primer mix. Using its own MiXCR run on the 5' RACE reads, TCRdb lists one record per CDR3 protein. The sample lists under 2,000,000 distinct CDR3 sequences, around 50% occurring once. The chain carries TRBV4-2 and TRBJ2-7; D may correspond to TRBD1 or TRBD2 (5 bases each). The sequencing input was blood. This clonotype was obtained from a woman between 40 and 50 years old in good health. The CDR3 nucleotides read TGTGCCAGCAGCCAGGGGGACCACTCCTACGAGCAGTACTTC. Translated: CASSQGDHSYEQYF.